Below, 30 T cell receptor beta chains from the same sample are listed, as sequenced in a study of shared clonotypes between healthy human individuals. Clones were sequenced by immunoSEQ multiplex PCR, and TCRdb holds only the in-frame ones, with some missing. The data hold under 2.5 million clones, with just under 95% observed a single time. Specimen: naive CD4+ T cells from PBMCs. Subset given: CD45RA+ positively selected. These receptors originate from a man aged 18 to 30 in good health. Some clones in this sample may be carry-over from other donors' samples.

The rearrangement joins TRBV14 to TRBJ2-1; a possible D gene is TRBD2 (6 bases). This CDR3 is 15 amino acids long. CDR1 and CDR2 from the germline V gene are SGHDN and FVKESK. Trimming stripped 2 bases from V and 4 bases from J, with 12 bases between. The chain's CDR3 is CASSQNAGMYNEQFF. The CDR3 DNA sequence: TGTGCCAGCAGCCAAAATGCGGGAATGTACAATGAGCAGTTCTTC.

The V and J genes are TRBV28 and TRBJ2-2, with no clear D. This CDR3 spans 12 amino acids. The V end lost 3 bases, the J end lost 6 bases, and 5 bases lay between the germline ends. CDR1 and CDR2 (germline): MDHEN, SYDVKM. The CDR3 is CASSFPAGELFF. Here the CDR3 DNA reads TGTGCCAGCAGTTTCCCCGCCGGGGAGCTGTTTTTT.

CDR3 in amino acids: CASSQSGGVYMNTEAFF. In DNA form, the CDR3 reads TGCGCCAGCAGCCAAAGCGGGGGGGTTTACATGAACACTGAAGCTTTCTTT. The chain uses TRBV4-1 and TRBJ1-1, with D possibly matching TRBD1 (5 bases). There are 17 residues in the CDR3. From germline, CDR1 is MGHRA and CDR2 YSYEKL. V was trimmed by 2 bases and J by 0 bases, leaving 16 bases between them.

This clone showed up just once. Within the sample, other DNA sequences also encode this same CDR3. This chain uses TRBV18 with TRBJ2-3; weak D call: TRBD1 (6 bases). The CDR3 loop spans 13 amino acids. V was trimmed by 0 bases and J by 5 bases, leaving 6 bases between them. The germline gives CDR1 KGHSH, CDR2 LQKENI. The CDR3 region has the DNA TGTGCCAGCTCACCACCAGGGGGAGATACGCAGTATTTT. It encodes CASSPPGGDTQYF.

The rearrangement joins TRBV28 to TRBJ1-5; D perhaps matches TRBD1 (5 bases). CDR3 length equals 15 residues. V was pared by 3 bases and J by 3 bases, with 12 bases between. Germline V gene sequence: CDR1 MDHEN, CDR2 SYDVKM. This CDR3 is CASSFIGGSNQPQHF. The CDR3 coding sequence is TGTGCCAGCAGTTTCATTGGGGGATCCAATCAGCCCCAGCATTTT.

This rearrangement joins TRBV9 to TRBJ1-1; 7 positions agree with TRBD1. Germline V CDR1 and CDR2: SGDLS, YYNGEE. The CDR3 consists of 17 residues. V lost 3 bases to trimming and J lost 1 base; unmatched junction nucleotides: 12. The DNA for the CDR3 is TGTGCCAGCAGCGACCCTCGACAGGGCTTAAGGAACACTGAAGCTTTCTTT. Translation: CASSDPRQGLRNTEAFF.

This chain connects TRBV21-1 to TRBJ1-1. TRBV21-1 is flagged as a pseudogene. The CDR3 has 14 residues. This CDR3 is CASSKWRGGSEAFF. CDR3 DNA sequence: TGTGCCAGCAGCAAATGGCGCGGGGGCTCAGAAGCTTTCTTT.

About this clone: The sample holds other DNA sequences that translate to the same CDR3. The chain is built from TRBV5-1 and TRBJ2-5; TRBD1 might be the D (7 bases). The CDR3 has 14 amino acids. CDR1 is SGHRS, CDR2 YFSETQ, per germline. V was pared by 0 bases and J by 5 bases, with 11 bases between. CDR3 DNA: TGCGCCAGCAGCTTGGGTTCAGGGGGGGAGACCCAGTACTTC. The encoded protein is CASSLGSGGETQYF. Based on the CDR3 plus reference TRBV5-1 and TRBJ2-5, the full variable domain is KAGVTQTPRYLIKTRGQQVTLSCSPISGHRSVSWYQQTPGQGLQFLFEYFSETQRNKGNFPGRFSGRQFSNSRSEMNVSTLELGDSALYLCASSLGSGGETQYFGPGTRLLVL.

The chain links TRBV7-2 to TRBJ2-5, with D unclear. V lost 5 bases and J lost 4, with 14 bases in between. The CDR3 spans 14 residues. Germline V gene data show CDR1 as SGHTA and CDR2 as FQGNSA. CDR3 nucleotides: TGTGCCAGCAGCCGGTTTGGGTTTCGAGAGACCCAGTACTTC. Its translation: CASSRFGFRETQYF.

The V and J genes are TRBV4-1 and TRBJ2-7, with TRBD2 identical over 7 bases. Per the germline V gene, CDR1 is MGHRA and CDR2 is YSYEKL. Trimming cost V 0 bases and J 0 bases; bases outside gene matches: 8. The CDR3 runs 17 residues. CDR3 loop: CASSQDGLADASYEQYF. Here the CDR3 DNA reads TGCGCCAGCAGCCAAGATGGGCTAGCGGACGCCTCCTACGAGCAGTACTTC.

This rearrangement joins TRBV7-9 to TRBJ2-7, with D unclear. The germline V gene has CDR1 SEHNR and CDR2 FQNEAQ (reference sequence). V gave up 1 base and J gave up 3 bases, with 13 bases separating them. There are 15 residues in the CDR3. This CDR3 is CASSLGSAINYEQYF. Here the CDR3 DNA reads TGTGCCAGCAGCTTAGGGTCCGCTATTAACTACGAGCAGTACTTC.

This chain joins TRBV7-9 and TRBJ2-2; D might be TRBD1 or TRBD2, each matching 6 bases. Deletions cut 5 bases from V and 9 bases from J, with 19 bases between. Per germline, CDR1 SEHNR and CDR2 FQNEAQ (reference sequence). The length of the CDR3 is 15 residues. The CDR3 region has the DNA TGTGCCAGCAGCCCACTTCCACAGGGACTTAGGGAGCTGTTTTTT. Its protein is CASSPLPQGLRELFF.

This chain joins TRBV4-2 and TRBJ2-2; unclear D gene. Trimming removed 0 bases from V and 2 bases from J, with 7 bases in between. The CDR3 is 15 amino acids. Looked up from germline, CDR1 is LGHNA and CDR2 is YNFKEQ. The CDR3 region is CASSQESSNTGELFF. In nucleotides, the CDR3 is TGTGCCAGCAGCCAAGAGTCCAGTAACACCGGGGAGCTGTTTTTT.

The table lists this clone with a few counts. The chain carries TRBV4-1 and TRBJ1-2, with no clear D. The germline V and J ends were trimmed by 0 bases and 5 bases, with 10 bases remaining between them. The CDR3 covers 14 residues. The V gene's germline CDR1 is MGHRA and CDR2 YSYEKL. The CDR3 loop is CASSQDGQGYGYTF. CDR3 sequence (DNA): TGCGCCAGCAGCCAAGATGGTCAAGGATATGGCTACACCTTC.

The CDR3, as DNA: TGCGCCAGCAGCACCGGGGACAGGGCAAATCAGCCCCAGCATTTT. It translates to CASSTGDRANQPQHF. The chain carries TRBV5-1 and TRBJ1-5; 9 bases line up with TRBD1. This CDR3 comprises 15 residues. Unmatched junction bases numbered 6, after V lost 4 bases and J lost 4 bases. CDR1 and CDR2 from the germline V gene are SGHRS and YFSETQ.

The chain couples TRBV7-9 to TRBJ2-1; 9 bases line up with TRBD2. The V gene's germline CDR1 is SEHNR and CDR2 FQNEAQ (reference sequence). The CDR3 is 14 residues long. Losses at the gene ends were 3 bases for V and 9 bases for J; bases not matched to a gene: 6. The CDR3 loop is CASSFSGSRVEQFF. In nucleotides, the CDR3 is TGTGCCAGCAGCTTTAGCGGGAGTAGGGTTGAGCAGTTCTTC.

The chain recombines TRBV28 with TRBJ1-1; D unresolved. The CDR3 sequence is 14 residues long. Germline V CDR1 and CDR2: MDHEN, SYDVKM. V was clipped by 2 bases and J by 4 bases, with 11 bases between them. CDR3 in DNA: TGTGCCAGCAGTTTAATTCCCCGGAGCACTGAAGCTTTCTTT. Translating it yields CASSLIPRSTEAFF. The full variable domain, with the rest looked up from reference TRBV28 and TRBJ1-1, is DVKVTQSSRYLVKRTGEKVFLECVQDMDHENMFWYRQDPGLGLRLIYFSYDVKMKEKGDIPEGYSVSREKKERFSLILESASTNQTSMYLCASSLIPRSTEAFFGQGTRLTVV.

V is TRBV7-2 and J is TRBJ2-5; 13 nucleotides line up with TRBD2. From germline, CDR1 is SGHTA and CDR2 FQGNSA. The junction had 7 bases not matched to a gene; V was cut back by 7 bases and J by 5 bases. The CDR3 extends over 15 amino acids. The DNA for the CDR3 is TGTGCCAGCACCGGGACTAGCGGGGCTGGGGAGACCCAGTACTTC. Translated: CASTGTSGAGETQYF.

This CDR3 reads CASSPQRGTNEKLFF. CDR3 coding DNA: TGTGCCAGCTCACCCCAACGGGGAACTAATGAAAAACTGTTTTTT. This chain links TRBV18 with TRBJ1-4; D not resolved. The CDR3 spans 15 residues. V was trimmed by 3 bases and J by 1 base, leaving 9 bases between them. Germline V gene data show CDR1 as KGHSH and CDR2 as LQKENI.

The V gene is TRBV5-4, the J gene TRBJ2-1, with D perhaps given as TRBD1 or TRBD2 (6 bases each). Germline V lookup: CDR1 SGHNT, CDR2 YYREEE (reference sequence). This CDR3 is built from 15 residues. The V end lost 5 bases, the J end lost 5 bases, and 17 bases lay between the germline ends. The CDR3 is CASRISRGTHNEQFF. For the CDR3, the DNA is TGTGCCAGCAGAATAAGTCGCGGGACACACAATGAGCAGTTCTTC.

This clone occurred a few times. The chain recombines TRBV4-1 with TRBJ1-4; D uncertain. Germline-derived CDR1 and CDR2 are MGHRA and YSYEKL. The CDR3 is made up of 13 amino acids. V lost 1 base and J 4 bases, leaving 4 bases between the germline ends. The CDR3 DNA is TGCGCCAGCAGCCAAGGGGTTAATGAAAAACTGTTTTTT. It is translated as CASSQGVNEKLFF.

The chain uses TRBV13 and TRBJ2-4; D not certain. V was cut by 3 bases and J by 2 bases, with 17 bases left in between. CDR1 and CDR2 from the germline V gene are PRHDT and FYEKMQ (reference sequence). This CDR3 is built from 17 residues. The CDR3 protein is CASSFRPILETKNIQYF. CDR3 DNA: TGTGCCAGCAGCTTTCGGCCTATCCTGGAGACCAAAAACATTCAGTACTTC.

The gene calls are TRBV5-1 and TRBJ2-7; perhaps TRBD1 as D (6 bases). Germline CDR1 reads SGHRS; CDR2 reads YFSETQ. CDR3 length equals 14 residues. Trimming pared 2 bases from V and 3 bases from J, leaving 12 bases between. The CDR3 DNA sequence: TGCGCCAGCAGCTTCCTGGCAGGGGACTACGAGCAGTACTTC. Translated: CASSFLAGDYEQYF.

Turning to this clone: The same CDR3 is also encoded by other DNA sequences in this sample. The genes are TRBV7-3 and TRBJ2-1, with 7 bases matching TRBD1. This CDR3 comprises 15 residues. Germline values: CDR1 SGHTA, CDR2 FQGTGA. Unmatched junction bases numbered 5, after V lost 6 bases and J lost 0 bases. The CDR3 is CASSLRDSSYNEQFF. CDR3 coding DNA: TGTGCCAGCAGTCTACGGGACAGCTCCTACAATGAGCAGTTCTTC.

This clone was seen a single time. The chain has TRBV19 and TRBJ1-5; possible D gene TRBD1, 5 bases. Trimming removed 1 base at V and 5 bases at J, with 9 bases between. The germline gives CDR1 LNHDA, CDR2 SQIVND (reference sequence). The CDR3 consists of 14 residues. DNA for the CDR3: TGTGCCAGTAGTATAGCCCGGGGCCATCAGCCCCAGCATTTT. This gives the protein CASSIARGHQPQHF.

The chain combines TRBV5-1 with TRBJ2-7; TRBD1 matches 8 bases. CDR1 and CDR2 (germline): SGHRS, YFSETQ. There are 17 residues in the CDR3. Unmatched junction bases numbered 13, after V lost 4 bases and J lost 1 base. This CDR3 is CASSRTPQDRGSYEQYF. The CDR3 DNA sequence: TGCGCCAGCAGCAGAACGCCTCAAGACAGGGGATCCTACGAGCAGTACTTC.

The chain combines TRBV9 with TRBJ2-1; D is possibly TRBD2 (5 bases). Between the trimmed V and J ends, which lost 0 bases and 3 bases, there was a span of 10 bases. This CDR3 region has 15 residues. CDR1 is SGDLS, CDR2 YYNGEE, per germline. CDR3: CASSVAGGDYNEQFF. CDR3 nucleotide sequence: TGTGCCAGCAGCGTAGCTGGAGGAGACTACAATGAGCAGTTCTTC.

The chain links TRBV11-1 to TRBJ1-5; D not certain. Germline loops: CDR1 SGHAT, CDR2 FQDESV (reference sequence). V was trimmed by 3 bases and J by 5 bases, leaving 8 bases between them. The CDR3 spans 13 residues. In DNA form, the CDR3 reads TGTGCCAGCAGCTTGACGATGCATCAGCCCCAGCATTTT. It yields the protein CASSLTMHQPQHF.

Concerning this clone: The same CDR3 also results from other DNA sequences found in this sample. The CDR3, as DNA: TGTGCCAGCAGCCCAAGGGAGGGCGAGCAGTTCTTC. This codes for CASSPREGEQFF. The chain couples TRBV7-3 to TRBJ2-1, with TRBD2 matching 7 bases. From germline, CDR1 is SGHTA and CDR2 FQGTGA. CDR3 length: 12 amino acids. V was clipped by 5 bases and J by 10 bases; unmatched bases: 5. The full variable domain, its missing parts supplied by reference TRBV7-3 and TRBJ2-1, is GAGVSQTPSNKVTEKGKYVELRCDPISGHTALYWYRQSLGQGPEFLIYFQGTGAADDSGLPNDRFFAVRPEGSVSTLKIQRTERGDSAVYLCASSPREGEQFFGPGTRLTVL.

About this clone itself: Other DNA sequences within the sample encode an identical CDR3. The chain recombines TRBV7-9 with TRBJ2-2; no reliable D call. Germline assignment: CDR1 SEHNR and CDR2 FQNEAQ (reference sequence). V gave up 5 bases and J gave up 6 bases, with 13 bases separating them. This CDR3 is 14 amino acids long. CDR3 amino acids: CASSPVGGAGELFF. CDR3 sequence (DNA): TGTGCCAGCAGCCCGGTAGGCGGCGCCGGGGAGCTGTTTTTT.